This passage covers 18 T cell receptor beta chains from one sample sequenced in a study of cytomegalovirus exposure and HLA in healthy donors. In the PCR, 60 Vbeta and 13 Jbeta primers were used. Clones were read by immunoSEQ multiplex PCR, and TCRdb kept only the in-frame ones, dropping some. The sample yields around 190,000 clones, around 75% seen once. The sample taken for sequencing was PBMCs. The receptors stem from a woman in her 50s in good health and CMV-seronegative.

This clone has a handful of counts. At one end, the junction sequence differs from germline, possibly due to a read error. In DNA form, the CDR3 reads TGTGCCAGCAATTACTGGGCAGACAATCAGCCCCAGCATTTT. Translated: CASNYWADNQPQHF. This chain uses TRBV6-5 with TRBJ1-5; D is ambiguous. The germline gives CDR1 MNHEY, CDR2 SVGAGI. This CDR3 is built from 14 residues.

The V call is TRBV29-1, the J call TRBJ1-2; TRBD1 matches at 7 bases. Unmatched junction bases numbered 10, after V lost 4 bases and J lost 8 bases. Germline-derived CDR1 and CDR2 are SQVTM and ANQGSEA. This CDR3 contains 13 residues. CDR3 DNA sequence: TGCAGCGTTGCCCGACAGGGCTTCAGAGGCTACACCTTC. Amino acid sequence: CSVARQGFRGYTF.

The CDR3 reads CASRPFAGNSPLHF. The DNA for the CDR3 is TGTGCCAGCAGACCCTTTGCGGGGAATTCACCCCTCCACTTT. The chain recombines TRBV7-2 with TRBJ1-6; D not certain. V was trimmed by 6 bases and J by 7 bases, leaving 13 bases between them. Germline CDR1 is SGHTA and CDR2 is FQGNSA. The CDR3 is 14 residues long.

This chain connects TRBV11-2 to TRBJ1-3; a weak D match, TRBD1 (5 bases). This CDR3 is built from 16 residues. Germline CDR1 reads SGHAT; CDR2 reads FQNNGV. V was pared by 2 bases and J by 0 bases, with 11 bases between. The CDR3 coding sequence is TGTGCCAGCAGCTTATACGGGGGAAACTCTGGAAACACCATATATTTT. Amino acid sequence: CASSLYGGNSGNTIYF.

The chain links TRBV5-1 to TRBJ2-1; D may be TRBD1 (6 bases). Germline CDR1 SGHRS, CDR2 YFSETQ. There are 12 residues in the CDR3. V gave up 0 bases and J gave up 9 bases, with 7 bases separating them. CDR3 DNA sequence: TGCGCCAGCAGCTTGGAGGGGGTTGAGCAGTTCTTC. The encoded protein is CASSLEGVEQFF.

This clone appeared a single time. The V gene is TRBV5-1, the J gene TRBJ2-5, with D perhaps matching TRBD1 (6 bases). Germline CDR1 reads SGHRS; CDR2 reads YFSETQ. Deletions cut 0 bases from V and 5 bases from J, with 14 bases between. The CDR3 consists of 15 residues. The CDR3 is CASSLGSGASETQYF. In DNA form, the CDR3 reads TGCGCCAGCAGCTTGGGGTCAGGGGCGAGTGAGACCCAGTACTTC. Variable domain in full (rest from reference TRBV5-1 and TRBJ2-5): KAGVTQTPRYLIKTRGQQVTLSCSPISGHRSVSWYQQTPGQGLQFLFEYFSETQRNKGNFPGRFSGRQFSNSRSEMNVSTLELGDSALYLCASSLGSGASETQYFGPGTRLLVL.

The chain carries TRBV27 and TRBJ2-2, with a tentative D call TRBD2 (6 bases). The V end was cut by 7 bases, the J end by 2 bases, with 20 bases between. CDR1 and CDR2 (germline): MNHEY, SMNVEV (reference sequence). The CDR3 consists of 17 residues. CDR3 bases: TGTGCCAGCACCCTGAGCTGGCTAGCGACCAACACCGGGGAGCTGTTTTTT. Protein sequence: CASTLSWLATNTGELFF.

The chain has TRBV10-3 and TRBJ1-1, with 11 bases lining up with TRBD1. The CDR3 length is 14 residues. After removal of 6 bases from V and 1 base from J, the junction contained 1 base not matched to a gene. Germline V gives CDR1 ENHRY, CDR2 SYGVKD. The CDR3 DNA reads as TGTGCCATCAGAGGGACAGGGGGGAACACTGAAGCTTTCTTT. Its translation: CAIRGTGGNTEAFF.

The chain combines TRBV12-5 with TRBJ2-4; TRBD2 might be the D (8 bases). In germline, CDR1 is LGHNT, CDR2 FRNRAP. This CDR3 contains 16 residues. V dropped 1 base and J dropped 8 bases, with 18 bases sitting between them. The CDR3 DNA follows: TGTGCTAGTGGTTTGGACATGACAGGGCGGGAGGACATTCAGTACTTC. Translation gives CASGLDMTGREDIQYF.

The rearrangement uses TRBV9 and TRBJ1-5, with TRBD1 matching 7 bases. From germline, CDR1 is SGDLS and CDR2 YYNGEE. J gave up 4 bases and V 4 bases, and 8 bases lay outside the gene matches. CDR3 length: 15 amino acids. The CDR3 loop reads CASSPSDRTNQPQHF. The DNA for the CDR3 is TGTGCCAGCAGCCCTTCGGACAGGACGAATCAGCCCCAGCATTTT. Supplemented by reference TRBV9 and TRBJ1-5, the full variable domain reads DSGVTQTPKHLITATGQRVTLRCSPRSGDLSVYWYQQSLDQGLQFLIQYYNGEERAKGNILERFSAQQFPDLHSELNLSSLELGDSALYFCASSPSDRTNQPQHFGDGTRLSIL.

The rearrangement links TRBV4-1 to TRBJ2-5, with 8 bases fitting TRBD2. This CDR3 has 15 amino acids. Trimming cost V 6 bases and J 4 bases; bases outside gene matches: 10. The germline gives CDR1 MGHRA, CDR2 YSYEKL. In DNA form, the CDR3 reads TGCGCCAGCAGGCCGCTTAGCGGGGTAGGAGAGACCCAGTACTTC. This encodes CASRPLSGVGETQYF.

The V gene is TRBV28, the J gene TRBJ2-7, with a weak D call TRBD2 (5 bases). Germline CDR1 reads MDHEN; CDR2 reads SYDVKM. The ends were cut back, 4 bases at V and 7 bases at J, with 17 bases in the middle. The CDR3 totals 14 residues. Written as DNA, the CDR3 is TGTGCCAGCAGTTCCCCTAATAGTAGAGGGGAGCAGTACTTC. Its protein product is CASSSPNSRGEQYF.

The chain recombines TRBV7-3 with TRBJ2-1, with a tentative D call TRBD2 (6 bases). The V and J ends lost 2 bases and 4 bases respectively, with 9 bases between them. The V gene's germline CDR1 is SGHTA and CDR2 FQGTGA. This CDR3 has 14 amino acids. The CDR3 region has the DNA TGTGCCAGCAGCTTACTAGCGAGTTACAATGAGCAGTTCTTC. This gives the protein CASSLLASYNEQFF.

Regarding this clone: Compared with germline, one end of the junction differs, possibly owing to a read error. The chain combines TRBV6-5 with TRBJ2-7; D is unresolved. The CDR3 extends over 14 amino acids. Looked up from germline, CDR1 is MNHEY and CDR2 is SVGAGI. The DNA of the CDR3 is TGTGCCAGCAGCTACTTAGTCCCCACCTACGAGCAGTACTTC. This gives the protein CASSYLVPTYEQYF.

The chain is built from TRBV29-1 and TRBJ2-7, with 8 positions matching TRBD2. Germline trimming cut 4 bases from V and 6 bases from J; bases unmatched to any gene: 5. This CDR3 has 12 residues. Germline V gene sequence: CDR1 SQVTM, CDR2 ANQGSEA. CDR3 in amino acids: CSVGGTSSEQYF. CDR3 coding DNA: TGCAGCGTTGGGGGGACTAGTTCCGAGCAGTACTTC.

The rearrangement joins TRBV7-3 to TRBJ2-3; 8 nucleotides align to TRBD2. Per germline, CDR1 SGHTA and CDR2 FQGTGA. CDR3 size: 15 residues. V trimming: 2 bases; J trimming: 5 bases; junction bases outside the gene matches: 6. CDR3 nucleotides: TGTGCCAGCAGCTTATTGGGTCTAGCGGGAGATACGCAGTATTTT. As protein: CASSLLGLAGDTQYF. Full variable domain (outside the CDR3, taken from reference TRBV7-3 and TRBJ2-3): GAGVSQTPSNKVTEKGKYVELRCDPISGHTALYWYRQSLGQGPEFLIYFQGTGAADDSGLPNDRFFAVRPEGSVSTLKIQRTERGDSAVYLCASSLLGLAGDTQYFGPGTRLTVL.

The chain recombines TRBV11-2 with TRBJ2-7; TRBD2 might be the D (5 bases). Germline V gene lookup returns CDR1 SGHAT and CDR2 FQNNGV. CDR3 length equals 13 residues. Between the trimmed V and J ends, which lost 3 bases and 3 bases, there was a span of 9 bases. The chain's CDR3 is CASSFGLGYEQYF. The CDR3 DNA follows: TGTGCCAGCAGCTTCGGACTCGGCTACGAGCAGTACTTC.

This sequence joins TRBV2 and TRBJ1-4; TRBD1 matches 8 bases. CDR1 is SNHLY, CDR2 FYNNEI, per germline. CDR3 size: 17 residues. The V gene end was trimmed by 6 bases and the J gene end by 4 bases; junction bases not matched to a gene: 13. The CDR3: CASRPPGTGRFNEKLFF. CDR3 in DNA: TGTGCCAGCAGGCCTCCCGGGACAGGACGTTTTAATGAAAAACTGTTTTTT.